The 23 T cell receptor beta chains presented below share a single source sample, sequenced in a study of T cell repertoires in aging, cancer and after chemotherapy. TCR beta rearrangements were amplified from peripheral blood genomic DNA. TRB rearrangements spanning V, D and J were amplified using mixed TRB-A/B primers. TCRdb reprocessed the multiplex PCR reads via MiXCR and lists one record per CDR3 protein. This table has roughly 2,300 distinct CDR3 sequences, roughly 31% appearing once. Specimen: blood. All receptors come from a human donor with a solid tumor.

This clonotype was seen only a few times. This rearrangement joins TRBV6-1 to TRBJ1-5; D possibly corresponds to TRBD1 (5 bases). Germline V gives CDR1 MNHNS, CDR2 SASEGT. Trimming removed 6 bases at V and 7 bases at J, with 13 bases between. CDR3 length: 13 amino acids. CDR3 residues: CASSPGPRQPQHF. CDR3 DNA: TGTGCCAGCAGCCCAGGGCCCCGGCAGCCCCAGCATTTT.

The chain employs TRBV7-9 and TRBJ2-2; perhaps TRBD2 as D (6 bases). Germline CDR1 SEHNR, CDR2 FQNEAQ (reference sequence). The CDR3 sequence is 14 residues long. Trimming took off 5 bases at V and 5 bases at J, with 12 bases between the two ends. The CDR3 coding sequence is TGTGCCAGCAGCCGGGCCGGGGGTACCGGGGAGCTGTTTTTT. Translation gives CASSRAGGTGELFF.

This rearrangement joins TRBV13 to TRBJ1-5; 7 bases are a match to TRBD1. J gave up 7 bases and V 0 bases, and 6 bases lay outside the gene matches. The germline V gene has CDR1 PRHDT and CDR2 FYEKMQ (reference sequence). The CDR3 runs to 15 residues. This CDR3 is CASSLGTGAGQPQHF. CDR3 coding DNA: TGTGCCAGCAGCTTAGGTACAGGGGCTGGACAGCCCCAGCATTTT. Together with reference TRBV13 and TRBJ1-5, the CDR3 gives the full variable domain: AAGVIQSPRHLIKEKRETATLKCYPIPRHDTVYWYQQGPGQDPQFLISFYEKMQSDKGSIPDRFSAQQFSDYHSELNMSSLELGDSALYFCASSLGTGAGQPQHFGDGTRLSIL.

The V gene is TRBV20-1, the J gene TRBJ1-5, with D unclear. Trimming took 7 bases from V and 0 from J, leaving 7 bases between them. CDR1 is DFQATT and CDR2 is SNEGSKA in the germline V gene (reference sequence). The CDR3 contains 12 residues. The DNA for the CDR3 is TGCAGTGTCGGCGGTAGCAATCAGCCCCAGCATTTT. This gives the protein CSVGGSNQPQHF.

This clonotype is deemed large. The J gene is TRBJ2-1, the V gene TRBV19; 7 bases agree with TRBD2. Trimming cost V 4 bases and J 6 bases; bases outside gene matches: 6. The CDR3 length is 14 residues. Germline V gives CDR1 LNHDA, CDR2 SQIVND (reference sequence). This CDR3 is CASSTTLAGNEQFF. The DNA of the CDR3 is TGTGCCAGTAGTACCACCTTAGCGGGCAATGAGCAGTTCTTC.

This clonotype is judged medium-sized. The V gene is TRBV15, the J gene TRBJ2-1; 9 nucleotides agree with TRBD2. The germline V gene encodes CDR1 LNHNV and CDR2 YYDKDF (reference sequence). With 5 bases clipped from V and 3 bases from J, the junction kept 8 bases outside the gene matches. This CDR3 spans 16 amino acids. CDR3 sequence (DNA): TGTGCCACCAGCGACTCGCGGGGGGGGCTCTACAATGAGCAGTTCTTC. The encoded protein is CATSDSRGGLYNEQFF. Filled out from reference TRBV15 and TRBJ2-1, the complete variable domain reads DAMVIQNPRYQVTQFGKPVTLSCSQTLNHNVMYWYQQKSSQAPKLLFHYYDKDFNNEADTPDNFQSRRPNTSFCFLDIRSPGLGDTAMYLCATSDSRGGLYNEQFFGPGTRLTVL.

The chain combines TRBV6-6 with TRBJ1-6, with D possibly matching TRBD1 (6 bases). This CDR3 contains 22 residues. Looked up from germline, CDR1 is MNHNY and CDR2 is SVGAGI (reference sequence). V shed 7 bases and J shed 0 bases, with 31 bases lying between them. In DNA form, the CDR3 reads TGTGCCAGCATAAGCAGTGTGGGCGTTCAGGGGCGCAATCCCTCCTATAATTCACCCCTCCACTTT. Its protein is CASISSVGVQGRNPSYNSPLHF.

This clonotype is labeled as medium-sized. The V and J genes are TRBV6-1 and TRBJ2-7, with 7 bases lining up with TRBD1. Germline-derived CDR1 and CDR2 are MNHNS and SASEGT. The CDR3 extends over 15 amino acids. V shed 7 bases and J 6 bases; nucleotides not matched to a gene: 15. CDR3 coding DNA: TGTGCCAGCACCCCCCTGGGACAGCGGAACGGCGAGCAGTACTTC. Translated: CASTPLGQRNGEQYF.

There are a few counts of this clonotype. V and J are TRBV20-1 and TRBJ2-5; 8 bases map to TRBD2. V lost 1 base, J lost 4 bases, and 8 bases stayed unmatched. This CDR3 spans 15 amino acids. Germline values: CDR1 DFQATT, CDR2 SNEGSKA (reference sequence). The CDR3 bases are TGCAGTGCTAGAGTCCCGGGGGGGCTTTCAGAGACCCAGTACTTC. The encoded protein is CSARVPGGLSETQYF.

J is TRBJ1-5 and V is TRBV5-5; 12 bases fit TRBD1. V was clipped by 2 bases and J by 7 bases; unmatched bases: 4. Germline CDR1 is SGHKS and CDR2 is YYEKEE (reference sequence). The CDR3 extends over 15 amino acids. The CDR3 spells CASSFSGTGGQPQHF. In nucleotides, the CDR3 is TGTGCCAGCAGCTTCTCCGGGACAGGGGGCCAGCCCCAGCATTTT. Supplemented by reference TRBV5-5 and TRBJ1-5, the full variable domain reads DAGVTQSPTHLIKTRGQQVTLRCSPISGHKSVSWYQQVLGQGPQFIFQYYEKEERGRGNFPDRFSARQFPNYSSELNVNALLLGDSALYLCASSFSGTGGQPQHFGDGTRLSIL.

Worth noting for this clonotype: A read error may be the cause here, since a much bigger clone is one base away. In this CDR3 the conserved last residue, phenylalanine or tryptophan, is missing, so a read error is likely. The V gene is TRBV30, the J gene TRBJ1-6; TRBD1 matches at 8 bases. CDR3 length: 14 residues. The germline V gene encodes CDR1 GTSNPN and CDR2 SVGIG (reference sequence). V lost 7 bases and J lost 5; bases outside the gene matches: 7. The CDR3 sequence: CASDPTGDNSPLHI. The CDR3 DNA sequence: TGTGCCTCGGACCCGACAGGGGATAATTCACCCCTCCACATT.

V gene TRBV7-2 combines with J gene TRBJ1-4, with a possible D match to TRBD1 (5 bases). The germline V gene has CDR1 SGHTA and CDR2 FQGNSA. V shed 3 bases and J shed 7 bases, with 15 bases lying between them. This CDR3 comprises 15 residues. The CDR3 reads CASSFDPGRGEKLFF. The CDR3 bases are TGTGCCAGCAGCTTCGACCCGGGGAGGGGTGAAAAACTGTTTTTT.

In its sample, this clonotype was seen a few times. This chain connects TRBV19 to TRBJ2-4; D is possibly TRBD1 or TRBD2 (5 bases each). This CDR3 is 15 amino acids long. The V end lost 3 bases, the J end lost 0 bases, and 9 bases lay between the germline ends. Germline-derived CDR1 and CDR2 are LNHDA and SQIVND (reference sequence). CDR3: CASSIGALAKNIQYF. The CDR3 DNA is TGTGCCAGTAGTATCGGGGCCCTAGCCAAAAACATTCAGTACTTC.

By share, this clonotype ranks as medium-sized (0.01 to 0.1%). This sequence joins TRBV29-1 and TRBJ1-1, with D possibly TRBD1 on 6 matching bases. This CDR3 comprises 16 residues. The ends were cut back, 4 bases at V and 1 base at J, with 19 bases in the middle. In germline, CDR1 is SQVTM, CDR2 ANQGSEA. For the CDR3, the DNA is TGCAGCGTTGGCGGGGGCGGAGGGCTAGGGAACACTGAAGCTTTCTTT. Its translation is CSVGGGGGLGNTEAFF.

This clonotype was counted only a few times. The chain carries TRBV6-1 and TRBJ1-2; maybe TRBD1 (6 bases). CDR1 and CDR2 from the germline V gene are MNHNS and SASEGT. The CDR3 runs to 14 residues. Trimming stripped 4 bases from V and 6 bases from J, with 15 bases between. CDR3 DNA: TGTGCCAGCAGTGTTAACAGGGCGGTGGATGGCTACACCTTC. It translates to CASSVNRAVDGYTF.

This clonotype is termed medium-sized. DNA for the CDR3: TGTGCCACCCTGATGGGTCGGAAGATGGGCTACACCTTC. It translates to CATLMGRKMGYTF. V is TRBV6-6 and J is TRBJ1-2; D call uncertain. Germline V gives CDR1 MNHNY, CDR2 SVGAGI (reference sequence). The CDR3 is made up of 13 amino acids. Trimming cost V 10 bases and J 8 bases, with 20 bases left between them.

This clonotype was counted only a few times. This chain joins TRBV6-5 and TRBJ2-1, with TRBD2 as a possible D gene (6 bases). This CDR3 has 15 amino acids. CDR1 and CDR2 from the germline V gene are MNHEY and SVGAGI. V was clipped by 6 bases and J by 0 bases, with 12 bases between them. The CDR3 region is CASSAGSSSYNEQFF. CDR3 in DNA: TGTGCCAGCAGCGCGGGGTCGAGCTCCTACAATGAGCAGTTCTTC.

By sample share, this clonotype is medium-sized. The chain carries TRBV6-6 and TRBJ1-5; 8 bases agree with TRBD1. The CDR3 consists of 14 residues. CDR1 and CDR2 (germline): MNHNY, SVGAGI (reference sequence). Trimming cost V 5 bases and J 1 base; bases outside gene matches: 1. The CDR3 reads CASSRTGSNQPQHF. DNA of the CDR3: TGTGCCAGCAGTAGGACAGGGAGCAATCAGCCCCAGCATTTT.

This chain uses TRBV20-1 with TRBJ1-2; D is ambiguous. Trimming cost V 4 bases and J 5 bases, with 8 bases left between them. The germline CDR1 and CDR2 sequences are DFQATT and SNEGSKA (reference sequence). This CDR3 contains 11 residues. The CDR3 DNA reads as TGCAGTGCTAAGGACGGATATGGCTACACCTTC. As protein: CSAKDGYGYTF.

This clonotype qualifies as large. The CDR3 region is CAWSVGASYGYTF. CDR3 coding DNA: TGTGCCTGGAGTGTCGGCGCAAGCTATGGCTACACCTTC. This chain links TRBV30 with TRBJ1-2; D is undetermined. V was cut by 0 bases and J by 4 bases, with 9 bases left in between. The CDR3 is 13 residues long. The germline V gene encodes CDR1 GTSNPN and CDR2 SVGIG (reference sequence). Full variable domain (outside the CDR3, taken from reference TRBV30 and TRBJ1-2): SQTIHQWPATLVQPVGSPLSLECTVEGTSNPNLYWYRQAAGRGLQLLFYSVGIGQISSEVPQNLSASRPQDRQFILSSKKLLLSDSGFYLCAWSVGASYGYTFGSGTRLTVV.

In its sample, this clonotype was seen a few times. V gene TRBV20-1 combines with J gene TRBJ2-1; TRBD2 matches at 11 bases. The CDR3 extends over 15 amino acids. CDR1 DFQATT and CDR2 SNEGSKA come from the germline V gene (reference sequence). The junction had 7 bases not matched to a gene; V was cut back by 6 bases and J by 3 bases. CDR3 amino acids: CSATGLAGDYNEQFF. CDR3 in DNA: TGCAGTGCCACTGGACTAGCGGGTGACTACAATGAGCAGTTCTTC.

With respect to this clonotype: The junction departs from the called germline gene at one end, perhaps through a read error. The rearrangement links TRBV18 to TRBJ2-5; 8 positions match TRBD1. In germline, CDR1 is KGHSH, CDR2 LQKENI. CDR3 length: 15 amino acids. The CDR3: CASSPVAGGDGTQCF. DNA for the CDR3: TGTGCCAGCTCACCCGTTGCAGGGGGCGATGGGACCCAGTGCTTC.

In its sample, this clonotype was seen a few times. This chain joins TRBV20-1 and TRBJ2-7; 9 bases match TRBD2. V was pared by 0 bases and J by 0 bases, with 0 bases of the junction left unmatched. This CDR3 is built from 14 residues. CDR1 DFQATT and CDR2 SNEGSKA come from the germline V gene (reference sequence). The CDR3 loop is CSARELAGSYEQYF. In DNA form, the CDR3 reads TGCAGTGCTAGAGAACTAGCGGGCTCCTACGAGCAGTACTTC.